Below are 26 T cell receptor beta chains sequenced from a single sample in a study of identical twins. TCRdb processed the 5' RACE reads anew with MiXCR; each CDR3 protein has one entry. The table includes about 490,000 distinct CDR3 sequences, 15% detected once. Another study also made use of these data, one on yellow fever vaccine responses in identical twins.

Sequenced: CD4+ T cells sorted from blood. The receptors come from a woman aged 18-29 years in good health.

The chain uses TRBV12-3 or TRBV12-4 and TRBJ1-1; the D gene is possibly TRBD1 (6 bases). Trimming removed 5 bases from V and 6 bases from J, with 16 bases in between. The CDR3 sequence is 14 residues long. As DNA, the CDR3 is TGTGCCAGCAGTATACAGGGTGGGTTTGCTGAAGCTTTCTTT. This gives the protein CASSIQGGFAEAFF.

In this sample, this clonotype turned up a few times. The chain recombines TRBV19 with TRBJ2-7, with D perhaps matching TRBD2 (5 bases). Trimming removed 6 bases at V and 2 bases at J, with 11 bases between. The CDR3 has 13 residues. Germline CDR1 and CDR2: LNHDA and SQIVND (reference sequence). CDR3 in DNA: TGTGCCAGTAGCCGGGAACCAACCTACGAGCAGTACTTC. Its protein is CASSREPTYEQYF. The entire variable domain, with the rest obtained from reference TRBV19 and TRBJ2-7, is as follows: DGGITQSPKYLFRKEGQNVTLSCEQNLNHDAMYWYRQDPGQGLRLIYYSQIVNDFQKGDIAEGYSVSREKKESFPLTVTSAQKNPTAFYLCASSREPTYEQYFGPGTRLTVT.

CDR3 sequence reads: CASIALRQGARTEAFF. The DNA for the CDR3 is TGTGCCAGCATCGCTCTACGGCAGGGGGCGCGGACTGAAGCTTTCTTT. V gene TRBV28 combines with J gene TRBJ1-1; TRBD1 matches 8 bases. There are 16 residues in the CDR3. Looked up from germline, CDR1 is MDHEN and CDR2 is SYDVKM. The junction had 15 bases not matched to a gene; V was cut back by 7 bases and J by 5 bases.

This clonotype occurred many times. The genes are TRBV29-1 and TRBJ2-7; 12 nucleotides agree with TRBD1. The V segment lost 0 bases and the J segment 9 bases; nucleotides outside the gene matches: 6. CDR1 and CDR2 (germline): SQVTM, ANQGSEA. CDR3 size: 14 residues. CDR3: CSVEEGQGAPMQYF. CDR3 bases: TGCAGCGTTGAAGAGGGACAGGGGGCCCCAATGCAGTACTTC.

V and J are TRBV29-1 and TRBJ2-7; D gene ambiguous. V dropped 1 base and J dropped 5 bases, with 15 bases sitting between them. Germline lookup yields CDR1 SQVTM and CDR2 ANQGSEA. CDR3 size: 14 residues. DNA of the CDR3: TGCAGCGTTGAAGCGGTGGTAGAGTTCCACGAGCAGTACGTC. This translates into CSVEAVVEFHEQYV.

CDR3 sequence: CASSLVTRGTDTQYF. The DNA for the CDR3 is TGCGCCAGCAGCTTGGTCACACGGGGCACAGATACGCAGTATTTT. The chain couples TRBV5-1 to TRBJ2-3; no reliable D call. This CDR3 spans 15 amino acids. The ends were cut back, 0 bases at V and 1 base at J, with 9 bases in the middle. Germline V gives CDR1 SGHRS, CDR2 YFSETQ.

The chain links TRBV7-8 to TRBJ2-7; no clear D. Deletions cut 3 bases from V and 1 base from J, with 13 bases between. This CDR3 has 15 residues. Germline V gene sequence: CDR1 SGHVS, CDR2 FQNEAQ. The CDR3 DNA reads TGTGCCAGCAGCTTGCAGGTCACCCTTTCCTACGAGCAGTACTTC. It translates to CASSLQVTLSYEQYF.

This clonotype was detected a few times. The V and J genes are TRBV20-1 and TRBJ2-5, with D perhaps matching TRBD2 (5 bases). Germline lookup yields CDR1 DFQATT and CDR2 SNEGSKA (reference sequence). Trimming left V 6 bases short and J 2 bases short, with 13 bases between. The CDR3 loop spans 13 amino acids. The CDR3 region has the DNA TGCAGTGCAGGAAGGACTGTACAAGAGACCCAGTACTTC. It encodes CSAGRTVQETQYF.

The chain employs TRBV2 and TRBJ2-5; 10 nucleotides match TRBD1. This CDR3 is built from 16 residues. Trimming removed 5 bases from V and 4 bases from J; junction bases left unmatched: 10. The germline gives CDR1 SNHLY, CDR2 FYNNEI. The CDR3 nucleotides are TGTGCCAGCAGTACCGGGACAGGGGACTTTGGAGAGACCCAGTACTTC. As protein: CASSTGTGDFGETQYF.

V is TRBV12-3 or TRBV12-4 and J is TRBJ2-7; maybe TRBD1 (5 bases). This CDR3 has 13 amino acids. Trimming took off 3 bases at V and 3 bases at J, with 9 bases between the two ends. DNA of the CDR3: TGTGCCAGCAGTTTGGGGCGTTTCTACGAGCAGTACTTC. It encodes CASSLGRFYEQYF.

This clonotype came up a few times. The rearrangement uses TRBV10-3 and TRBJ1-1; D might be TRBD1 (5 bases). Germline loops: CDR1 ENHRY, CDR2 SYGVKD. The CDR3 covers 16 residues. Trimming took off 8 bases at V and 0 bases at J, with 19 bases between the two ends. The CDR3 DNA reads TGTGCCATCGGGGAGGGGAGTATGTTGGTGAACACTGAAGCTTTCTTT. Translating gives CAIGEGSMLVNTEAFF.

The V gene is TRBV4-2, the J gene TRBJ2-3; 7 bases are shared with TRBD2. Germline CDR1 reads LGHNA; CDR2 reads YNFKEQ. Trimming cost V 3 bases and J 5 bases; bases outside gene matches: 8. The CDR3 sequence is 15 residues long. CDR3 sequence: CASSQGRGKEDTQYF. Here the CDR3 DNA reads TGTGCCAGCAGCCAGGGGCGGGGGAAGGAAGATACGCAGTATTTT.

This clonotype has just a few counts. The chain is built from TRBV5-1 and TRBJ2-7; D not certain. Germline V gene sequence: CDR1 SGHRS, CDR2 YFSETQ. The germline V and J ends were trimmed by 7 bases and 0 bases, with 14 bases remaining between them. This CDR3 is 14 amino acids long. The CDR3 reads CASAIDIGSYEQYF. CDR3 coding DNA: TGCGCCAGCGCCATAGACATAGGCTCCTACGAGCAGTACTTC.

This clonotype was recorded a few times. The V gene is TRBV25-1, the J gene TRBJ2-1, with 12 bases fitting TRBD1. CDR1 and CDR2 (germline): MGHDK, SYGVNS. Trimming removed 9 bases from V and 8 bases from J; junction bases left unmatched: 8. The CDR3 totals 14 residues. The CDR3 region is CASRGDRGLDEQFF. The CDR3 nucleotides read TGTGCCAGTAGGGGGGACAGGGGGCTCGATGAGCAGTTCTTC.

This clonotype appeared many times. The genes are TRBV29-1 and TRBJ2-1, with 9 bases identical to TRBD2. The junction had 12 bases not matched to a gene; V was cut back by 5 bases and J by 13 bases. This CDR3 region has 13 residues. Germline CDR1 SQVTM, CDR2 ANQGSEA. The CDR3 DNA follows: TGCAGCGTTCTTTGGCGGGAGGGTACCCCTCAGTTCTTC. Encoded protein: CSVLWREGTPQFF.

The V gene is TRBV3-1, the J gene TRBJ2-2, with a weak D call TRBD2 (5 bases). This CDR3 contains 15 residues. The germline gives CDR1 LGHDT, CDR2 YNNKEL (reference sequence). Trimming took 3 bases from V and 6 from J, leaving 14 bases between them. The CDR3 sequence is CASSHPRADAGELFF. CDR3 nucleotides: TGTGCCAGCAGCCACCCGAGGGCGGACGCCGGGGAGCTGTTTTTT. Supplemented by reference TRBV3-1 and TRBJ2-2, the full variable domain reads DTAVSQTPKYLVTQMGNDKSIKCEQNLGHDTMYWYKQDSKKFLKIMFSYNNKELIINETVPNRFSPKSPDKAHLNLHINSLELGDSAVYFCASSHPRADAGELFFGEGSRLTVL.

This clonotype was detected a few times. J is TRBJ1-5 and V is TRBV5-1, with 7 bases that match TRBD1. Germline V gives CDR1 SGHRS, CDR2 YFSETQ. The CDR3 totals 13 residues. CDR3: CAPGRGQHQPQHF. The CDR3 DNA reads as TGCGCTCCCGGCAGGGGACAGCATCAGCCCCAGCATTTT.

This clonotype was seen a handful of times. For the CDR3, the DNA is TGTGCCAGCAGTTTTTCAGCGAGTGAGCAGTTCTTC. This translates into CASSFSASEQFF. This rearrangement joins TRBV27 to TRBJ2-1; D gene uncertain. Trimming took off 3 bases at V and 9 bases at J, with 9 bases between the two ends. Per the germline V gene, CDR1 is MNHEY and CDR2 is SMNVEV (reference sequence). This CDR3 contains 12 residues.

This chain joins TRBV28 and TRBJ2-1, with 8 bases matching TRBD2. Germline V gene lookup returns CDR1 MDHEN and CDR2 SYDVKM. The CDR3 contains 15 residues. V dropped 1 base and J dropped 9; count of bases not matched to a gene: 8. CDR3 region: CASSLFRGGLGEQFF. In DNA, the CDR3 is TGTGCCAGCAGTTTATTTCGGGGGGGTTTGGGTGAGCAGTTCTTC.

V and J are TRBV12-3 or TRBV12-4 and TRBJ2-1; no clear D. V lost 3 bases and J 2 bases, leaving 8 bases between the germline ends. The CDR3 is 14 residues long. DNA for the CDR3: TGTGCCAGCAGTTTGGGCGCTACCTACAATGAGCAGTTCTTC. Its translation is CASSLGATYNEQFF.

This chain connects TRBV18 to TRBJ1-6; 7 bases are shared with TRBD1. Germline V gene lookup returns CDR1 KGHSH and CDR2 LQKENI. The CDR3 is 16 residues long. Trimming took 2 bases from V and 3 from J; bases not matched to a gene: 4. The DNA of the CDR3 is TGTGCCAGCTCACCAGTGGCAGGGGGCTATAATTCACCCCTCCACTTT. Translating it yields CASSPVAGGYNSPLHF.

Only one count was recorded for this clonotype. The chain has TRBV6-2 or TRBV6-3 and TRBJ2-1; 9 nucleotides line up with TRBD2. There are 19 residues in the CDR3. From germline, CDR1 is MNHEY and CDR2 SVGEGT. The junction had 17 bases not matched to a gene; V was cut back by 3 bases and J by 5 bases. The chain's CDR3 is CASSYLFGGTAGGNNEQFF. CDR3 nucleotide sequence: TGTGCCAGCAGTTATTTATTCGGGGGCACAGCGGGAGGAAACAATGAGCAGTTCTTC.

This clonotype was counted a few times. This rearrangement joins TRBV12-3 or TRBV12-4 to TRBJ2-1; unclear D gene. Trimming took off 4 bases at V and 6 bases at J, with 4 bases between the two ends. The CDR3 has 11 amino acids. CDR3 region: CASSYFNEQFF. CDR3 DNA sequence: TGTGCCAGCAGTTATTTCAATGAGCAGTTCTTC.

This clonotype was seen a few times. This chain uses TRBV2 with TRBJ2-5, with 7 positions matching TRBD2. CDR1 is SNHLY, CDR2 FYNNEI, per germline. The trim removed 4 bases at V and 0 bases at J, leaving 17 bases unmatched. This CDR3 contains 19 residues. The CDR3 DNA is TGTGCCAGCAGTGGCCCCCATGGCGGGAGACCCATGTACCAAGAGACCCAGTACTTC. Its translation: CASSGPHGGRPMYQETQYF. Supplemented by reference TRBV2 and TRBJ2-5, the full variable domain reads EPEVTQTPSHQVTQMGQEVILRCVPISNHLYFYWYRQILGQKVEFLVSFYNNEISEKSEIFDDQFSVERPDGSNFTLKIRSTKLEDSAMYFCASSGPHGGRPMYQETQYFGPGTRLLVL.

This clonotype was seen a few times. V usage is TRBV2 and J usage is TRBJ1-6; D is unclear. V was shortened by 7 bases and J by 7 bases, with 20 bases between the two germline ends. Germline V gives CDR1 SNHLY, CDR2 FYNNEI. The CDR3 sequence is 16 residues long. This chain's CDR3 is CASTPTPTLGNSPLHF. CDR3 in DNA: TGTGCCAGCACCCCCACCCCTACACTGGGAAATTCACCCCTCCACTTT.

This clonotype was counted ten times or more. Compared with germline, one end of the junction differs, possibly owing to a read error. The chain recombines TRBV4-1 with TRBJ2-3; D unclear. CDR1 is MGHRA and CDR2 is YSYEKL in the germline V gene. The CDR3 runs 12 residues. CDR3 nucleotides: TGTGCCAGCAGCCAAGCGACAGATACGCAGTATTTT. Translating it yields CASSQATDTQYF.